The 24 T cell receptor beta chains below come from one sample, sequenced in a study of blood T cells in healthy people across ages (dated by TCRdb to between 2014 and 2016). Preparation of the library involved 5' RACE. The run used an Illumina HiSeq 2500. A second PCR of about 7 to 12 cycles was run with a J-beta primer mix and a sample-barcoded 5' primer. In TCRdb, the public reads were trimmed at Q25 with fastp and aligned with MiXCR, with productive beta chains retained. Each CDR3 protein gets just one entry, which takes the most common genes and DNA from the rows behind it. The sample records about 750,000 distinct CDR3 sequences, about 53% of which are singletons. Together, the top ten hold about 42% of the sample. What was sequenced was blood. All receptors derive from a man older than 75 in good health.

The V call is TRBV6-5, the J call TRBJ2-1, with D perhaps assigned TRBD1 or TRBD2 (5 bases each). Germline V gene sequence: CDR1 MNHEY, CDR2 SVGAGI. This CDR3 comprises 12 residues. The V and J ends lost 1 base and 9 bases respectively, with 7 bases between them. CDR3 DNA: TGTGCCAGCAGTTACTTGGGGACTGAGCAGTTCTTC. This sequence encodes CASSYLGTEQFF.

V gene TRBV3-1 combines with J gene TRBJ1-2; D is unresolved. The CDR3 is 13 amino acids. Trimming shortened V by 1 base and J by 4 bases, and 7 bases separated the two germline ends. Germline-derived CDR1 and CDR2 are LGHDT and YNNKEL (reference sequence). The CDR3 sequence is CASSQGNSYGYTF. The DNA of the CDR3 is TGTGCCAGCAGCCAAGGAAATTCCTATGGCTACACCTTC. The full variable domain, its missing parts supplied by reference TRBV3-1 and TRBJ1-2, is DTAVSQTPKYLVTQMGNDKSIKCEQNLGHDTMYWYKQDSKKFLKIMFSYNNKELIINETVPNRFSPKSPDKAHLNLHINSLELGDSAVYFCASSQGNSYGYTFGSGTRLTVV.

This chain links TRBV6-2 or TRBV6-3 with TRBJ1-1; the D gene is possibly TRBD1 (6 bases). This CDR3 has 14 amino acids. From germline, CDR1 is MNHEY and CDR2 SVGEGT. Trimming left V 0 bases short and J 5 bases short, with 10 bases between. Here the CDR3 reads CASSYSQGWTEAFF. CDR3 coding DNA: TGTGCCAGCAGTTACTCCCAGGGGTGGACTGAAGCTTTCTTT.

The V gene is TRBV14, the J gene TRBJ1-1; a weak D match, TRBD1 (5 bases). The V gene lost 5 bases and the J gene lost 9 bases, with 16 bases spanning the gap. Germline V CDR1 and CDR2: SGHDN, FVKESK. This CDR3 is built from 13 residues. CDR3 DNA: TGTGCCAGCAGCATCTTGAGGGGTTCTAAAGCTTTCTTT. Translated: CASSILRGSKAFF.

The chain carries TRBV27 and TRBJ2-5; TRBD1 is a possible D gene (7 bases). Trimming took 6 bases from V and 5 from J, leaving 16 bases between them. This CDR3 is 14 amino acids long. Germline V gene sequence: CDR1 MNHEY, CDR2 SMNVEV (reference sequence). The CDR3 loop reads CASSLRGAGETQYF. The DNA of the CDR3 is TGTGCCAGCAGCCTCAGGGGGGCTGGGGAGACCCAGTACTTC.

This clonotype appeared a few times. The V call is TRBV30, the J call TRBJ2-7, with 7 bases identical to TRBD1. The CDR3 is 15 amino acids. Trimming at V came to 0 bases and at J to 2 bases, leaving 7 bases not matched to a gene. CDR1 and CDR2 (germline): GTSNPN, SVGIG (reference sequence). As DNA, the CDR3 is TGTGCCTGGAGTGTACTCAGGGGGTTTACCTACGAGCAGTACTTC. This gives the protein CAWSVLRGFTYEQYF.

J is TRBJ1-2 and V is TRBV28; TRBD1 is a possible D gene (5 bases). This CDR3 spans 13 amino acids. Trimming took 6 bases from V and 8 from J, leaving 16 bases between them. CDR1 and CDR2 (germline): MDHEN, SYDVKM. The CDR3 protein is CASREPQGRGYTF. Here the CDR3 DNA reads TGTGCCAGCAGGGAGCCCCAGGGTCGCGGCTACACCTTC.

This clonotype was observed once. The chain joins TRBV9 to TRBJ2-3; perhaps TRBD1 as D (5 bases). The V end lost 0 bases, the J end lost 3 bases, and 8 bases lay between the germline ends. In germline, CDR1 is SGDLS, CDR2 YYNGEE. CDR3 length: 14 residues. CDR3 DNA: TGTGCCAGCAGCGTAGGCAGGGTGACAGATACGCAGTATTTT. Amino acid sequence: CASSVGRVTDTQYF.

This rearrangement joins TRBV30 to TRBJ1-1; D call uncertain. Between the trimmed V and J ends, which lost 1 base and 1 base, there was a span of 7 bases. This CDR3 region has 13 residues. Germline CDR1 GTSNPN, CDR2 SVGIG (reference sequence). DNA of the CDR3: TGTGCCTGGAGTGATCGACCGAACACTGAAGCTTTCTTT. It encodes CAWSDRPNTEAFF.

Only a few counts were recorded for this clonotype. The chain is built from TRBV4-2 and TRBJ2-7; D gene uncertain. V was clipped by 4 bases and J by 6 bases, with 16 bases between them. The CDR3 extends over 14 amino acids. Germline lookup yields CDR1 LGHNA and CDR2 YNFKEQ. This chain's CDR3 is CASSPPGRSPEQYF. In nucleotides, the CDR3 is TGTGCCAGCAGCCCTCCGGGTCGAAGTCCCGAGCAGTACTTC.

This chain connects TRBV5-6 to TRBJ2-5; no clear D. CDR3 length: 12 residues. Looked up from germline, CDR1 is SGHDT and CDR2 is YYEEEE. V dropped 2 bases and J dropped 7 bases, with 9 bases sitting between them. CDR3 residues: CASSFSSGTQYF. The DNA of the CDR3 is TGTGCCAGCAGCTTTTCTTCGGGGACCCAGTACTTC.

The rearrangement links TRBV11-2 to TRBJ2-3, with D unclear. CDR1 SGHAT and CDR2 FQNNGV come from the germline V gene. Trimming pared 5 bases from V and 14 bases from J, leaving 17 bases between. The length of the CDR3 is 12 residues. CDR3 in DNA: TGTGCCAGCAGCCCCAGGCGCGGATACGCGTATTTT. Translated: CASSPRRGYAYF.

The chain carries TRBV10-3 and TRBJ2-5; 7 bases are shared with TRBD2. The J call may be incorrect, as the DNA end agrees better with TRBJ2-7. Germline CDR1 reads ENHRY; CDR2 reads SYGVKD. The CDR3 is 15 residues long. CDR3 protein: CAISDPGGRPFEQYF. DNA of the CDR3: TGTGCCATCAGTGACCCCGGGGGGAGGCCTTTCGAGCAGTACTTC.

The CDR3 reads CASSYSGTGVSPLHF. The CDR3 bases are TGTGCCAGCAGTTACTCGGGGACAGGAGTTTCACCCCTCCACTTT. This sequence joins TRBV6-5 and TRBJ1-6; 8 bases align to TRBD1. CDR3 length: 15 residues. The V segment lost 0 bases and the J segment 9 bases; nucleotides outside the gene matches: 4. Per the germline V gene, CDR1 is MNHEY and CDR2 is SVGAGI.

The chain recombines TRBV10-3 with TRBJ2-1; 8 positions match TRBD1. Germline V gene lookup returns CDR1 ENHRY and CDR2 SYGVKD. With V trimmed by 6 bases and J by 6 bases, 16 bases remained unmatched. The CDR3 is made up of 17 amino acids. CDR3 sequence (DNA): TGTGCCATCAGCGGACAGGGAACGAGAAACAGTGTCAATGAGCAGTTCTTC. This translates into CAISGQGTRNSVNEQFF.

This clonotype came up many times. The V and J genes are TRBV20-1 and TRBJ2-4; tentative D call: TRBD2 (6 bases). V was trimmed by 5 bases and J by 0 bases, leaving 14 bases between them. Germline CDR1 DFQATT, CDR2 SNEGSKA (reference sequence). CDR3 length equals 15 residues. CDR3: CSALTAGLAKNIQYF. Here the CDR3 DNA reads TGCAGTGCTCTTACGGCGGGACTAGCCAAAAACATTCAGTACTTC.

The CDR3 spells CASSSLGGLGQPQHF. The CDR3 bases are TGTGCCAGCAGCTCCCTAGGGGGGCTCGGTCAGCCCCAGCATTTT. This chain connects TRBV7-9 to TRBJ1-5; a weak D match, TRBD1 (6 bases). Trimming took 4 bases from V and 6 from J, leaving 16 bases between them. The V gene's germline CDR1 is SEHNR and CDR2 FQNEAQ (reference sequence). This CDR3 is built from 15 residues.

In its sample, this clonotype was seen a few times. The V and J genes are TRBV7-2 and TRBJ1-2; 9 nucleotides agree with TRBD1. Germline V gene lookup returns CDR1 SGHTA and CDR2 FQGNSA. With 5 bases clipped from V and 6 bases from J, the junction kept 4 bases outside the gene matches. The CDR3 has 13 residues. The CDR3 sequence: CASSATGGNGYTF. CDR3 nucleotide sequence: TGTGCCAGCAGCGCGACAGGGGGGAATGGCTACACCTTC. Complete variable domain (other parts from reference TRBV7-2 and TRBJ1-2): GAGVSQSPSNKVTEKGKDVELRCDPISGHTALYWYRQSLGQGLEFLIYFQGNSAPDKSGLPSDRFSAERTGGSVSTLTIQRTQQEDSAVYLCASSATGGNGYTFGSGTRLTVV.

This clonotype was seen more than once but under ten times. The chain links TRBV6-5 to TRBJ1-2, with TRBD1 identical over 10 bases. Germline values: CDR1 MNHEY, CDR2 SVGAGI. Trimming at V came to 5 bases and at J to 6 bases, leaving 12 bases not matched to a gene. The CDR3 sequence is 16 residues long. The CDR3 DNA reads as TGTGCCAGCAGTAGGCTATCGGGACAGGGGTCCCATGGCTACACCTTC. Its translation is CASSRLSGQGSHGYTF.

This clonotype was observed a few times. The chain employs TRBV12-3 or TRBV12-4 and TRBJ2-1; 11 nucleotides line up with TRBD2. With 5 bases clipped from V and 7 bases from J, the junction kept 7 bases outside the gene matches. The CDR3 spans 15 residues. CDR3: CASSPRLAGRNEQFF. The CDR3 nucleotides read TGTGCCAGCAGTCCCCGACTAGCGGGGCGGAATGAGCAGTTCTTC.

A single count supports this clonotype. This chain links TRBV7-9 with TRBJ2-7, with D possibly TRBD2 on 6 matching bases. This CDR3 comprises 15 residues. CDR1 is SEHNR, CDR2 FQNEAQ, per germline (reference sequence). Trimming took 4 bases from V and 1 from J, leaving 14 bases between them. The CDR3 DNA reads TGTGCCAGCAGCTCAGCCGGGACTCCTTCCTACGAGCAGTACTTC. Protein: CASSSAGTPSYEQYF.

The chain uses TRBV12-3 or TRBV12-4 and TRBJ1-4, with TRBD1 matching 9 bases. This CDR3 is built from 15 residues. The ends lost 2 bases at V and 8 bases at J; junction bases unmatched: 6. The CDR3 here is CASSLRGQGGEKLFF. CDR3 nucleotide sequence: TGTGCCAGCAGTTTAAGGGGACAGGGAGGGGAAAAACTGTTTTTT.

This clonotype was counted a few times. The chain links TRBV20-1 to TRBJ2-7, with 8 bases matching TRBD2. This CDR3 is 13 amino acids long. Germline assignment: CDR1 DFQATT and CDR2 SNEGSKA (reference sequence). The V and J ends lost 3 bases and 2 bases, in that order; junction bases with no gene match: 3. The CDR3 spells CSASGRAPYEQYF. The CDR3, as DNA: TGCAGTGCTAGCGGGAGGGCCCCCTACGAGCAGTACTTC.

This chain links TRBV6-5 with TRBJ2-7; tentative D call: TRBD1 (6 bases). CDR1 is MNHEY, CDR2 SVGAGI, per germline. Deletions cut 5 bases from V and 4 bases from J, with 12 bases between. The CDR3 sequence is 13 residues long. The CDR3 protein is CASSTAGVYEQYF. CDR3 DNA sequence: TGTGCCAGCAGTACCGCAGGGGTGTACGAGCAGTACTTC.